The rows below give T cell receptor beta chains drawn from one sample of a study of CD8 T cells in Susac syndrome. TCRdb called the immunoSEQ multiplex PCR reads again in MiXCR, with one record for every CDR3 protein. Among about 280,000 distinct CDR3 sequences, about 88% were seen once, and the ten largest hold 0.095% to 0.14%. The source material was CD8+ T cells from PBMCs. The receptor source for this set is a human donor with multiple sclerosis. The CDR3 runs from the conserved cysteine through the conserved F or W. A D gene is named only where the DNA matches it firmly. Not all rows give a size; the values are once, few, many and, for expanded clones, a class.

d_call clone_size j_call v_call cdr3_nt cdr3_aa
. . TRBJ2-7 TRBV2 TGTGCCAGCAGGGAACCCCTCTCCCACGAGCAGTACTTC CASREPLSHEQYF
. once TRBJ1-4 TRBV9 TGTGCCAGCAGCCCCGGCGGGGTCACTAATGAAAAACTGTTTTTT CASSPGGVTNEKLFF
. . TRBJ2-1 TRBV27 TGTGCCAGCAGTAGGGGGGGCTCCTACAATGAGCAGTTCTTC CASSRGGSYNEQFF
TRBD2 . TRBJ2-3 TRBV2 TGTGCCAGCCCGGGGAGCGGGATCACAGATACGCAGTATTTT CASPGSGITDTQYF
. . TRBJ2-1 TRBV12-3/TRBV12-4 TGTGCCAGCAGTCGTATGCATGCCAGGAATGAGCAGTTCTTC CASSRMHARNEQFF
TRBD2 . TRBJ2-7 TRBV5-6 TGTGCCAGCAGCTCCGGGACTAGCTTCTACGAGCAGTACTTC CASSSGTSFYEQYF
. . TRBJ1-5 TRBV27 TGTGCCAGCAGGGTCGTGGGGGGCCTTCAGCCCCAGCATTTT CASRVVGGLQPQHF
. . TRBJ2-7 TRBV7-9 TGTGCCAGCAGCCCCGATCTGATCGAGCAGTACTTC CASSPDLIEQYF
TRBD1 . TRBJ1-2 TRBV9 TGTGCCAGCAGCGCAGGGGACAGGGGGCGCGTAAATGGCTACACCTTC CASSAGDRGRVNGYTF
. . TRBJ1-2 TRBV24-1 TGTGCCACCAGTGAGAGTGACCACCATGGCTACACCTTC CATSESDHHGYTF
. . TRBJ1-2 TRBV6-6 TGTGCCAGCAGTTACTCGGACGCTTACTATGGCTACACCTTC CASSYSDAYYGYTF
TRBD1 . TRBJ1-2 TRBV28 TGTGCCAGCAGTAGGGACAGGGGGCTCGGGGGCTACACCTTC CASSRDRGLGGYTF
. . TRBJ1-5 TRBV27 TGTGCCAGCAGCAGGGACGGATTCGGCAATCAGCCCCAGCATTTT CASSRDGFGNQPQHF
TRBD2 . TRBJ2-3 TRBV5-4 TGTGCCAGCAGCACCGGACTAGCTGGCACAGATACGCAGTATTTT CASSTGLAGTDTQYF
TRBD1 . TRBJ1-2 TRBV27 TGTGCCAGCAGTACGTCCCGGGACAGGGTTTTCTATGGCTACACCTTC CASSTSRDRVFYGYTF
. . TRBJ2-7 TRBV9 TGTGCCAGCAGCGTAGAAGGGGAGCCCTACGAGCAGTACTTC CASSVEGEPYEQYF
. . TRBJ1-1 TRBV11-2 TGTGCCAGCAGCTTACGGCAGGGTTCCACTGAAGCTTTCTTT CASSLRQGSTEAFF
TRBD1 . TRBJ1-2 TRBV10-3 TGTGCCATCAGGGGGACAGGGGAAGACTATGGCTACACCTTC CAIRGTGEDYGYTF
. . TRBJ1-1 TRBV19 TGTGCCAGTAGCCCAAAAAGAACTGAAGCTTTCTTT CASSPKRTEAFF
TRBD1 few TRBJ1-1 TRBV6-1 TGTGCCAGCAGCCTACAGGGGCGAGGCACTGAAGCTTTCTTT CASSLQGRGTEAFF
TRBD2 . TRBJ2-1 TRBV5-6 TGTGCCAGCTCGGGGGGTAGCGGGAGAGTCGATGAGCAGTTCTTC CASSGGSGRVDEQFF
. . TRBJ2-1 TRBV9 TGTGCCAGCAGCGTAGGTCGGGGTGAGCAGTTCTTC CASSVGRGEQFF
TRBD1 few TRBJ2-1 TRBV7-9 TGTGCCAGCGAGAGCCGGGACAGGGGTTACAATGAGCAGTTCTTC CASESRDRGYNEQFF
. . TRBJ2-7 TRBV6-1 TGTGCCAGCAGACGGGACGGCTCCTACGAGCAGTACTTC CASRRDGSYEQYF
. . TRBJ2-1 TRBV6-4 TGTGCCAGCAGTGACTCTCCGGGCTTAGGGAATGAGCAGTTCTTC CASSDSPGLGNEQFF
. . TRBJ2-3 TRBV3-1 TGTGCCAGCAGCCAAGCGGTAGCGGCCAACAGAGATACGCAGTATTTT CASSQAVAANRDTQYF
. . TRBJ1-1 TRBV6-1 TGTGCCAGCAGAGAACCGGGATGGGAGGCTGAAGCTTTCTTT CASREPGWEAEAFF